The T cell receptor beta chain under discussion was sequenced for a study of shared clonotypes between healthy human individuals. The data were produced by immunoSEQ multiplex PCR, yet TCRdb's version contains in-frame clones alone and is incomplete. The sample includes about 1.5 million clones, 98% of them seen just once. Whole-study results and caveats: Roughly 5% of naive CD4 clonotypes were common to a handful of donors.

This clone showed up just once. The antigen is undetermined. Losses at the gene ends were 1 base for V and 0 bases for J; bases not matched to a gene: 5. The CDR3 covers 18 residues. Germline V gene sequence: CDR1 SGHAT, CDR2 FQNNGV. Material for sequencing was naive CD4+ T cells sorted from blood. As for subset: CD45RA+ positively selected. The clonotype originates from a man aged 25 to 45 in good health. This chain uses TRBV11-2 with TRBJ2-3, with TRBD2 matching over 12 bases. This chain's CDR3 is CASSLVMLAGGSTDTQYF. DNA of the CDR3: TGTGCCAGCAGCTTAGTCATGCTAGCGGGAGGGAGCACAGATACGCAGTATTTT. Full variable domain (remainder filled in from reference TRBV11-2 and TRBJ2-3): EAGVAQSPRYKIIEKRQSVAFWCNPISGHATLYWYQQILGQGPKLLIQFQNNGVVDDSQLPKDRFSAERLKGVDSTLKIQPAKLEDSAVYLCASSLVMLAGGSTDTQYFGPGTRLTVL.